This entry features one T cell receptor (beta chain) sequence. The antigen is undetermined. Sequence at one end of the junction differs from germline and may be a read error. Each cell subset's genomic DNA was divided evenly among several immunoSEQ plates. Data came from immunoSEQ multiplex PCR; TCRdb stores just in-frame clones and leaves some out. Among approximately 500,000 clones listed, approximately 78% were seen once. The data derive from a study of shared clonotypes between healthy human individuals. The overall study: A couple of women and a few men aged 18 to 49 served as donors. The study's findings and limits: Sequencing depth was expected to influence donor clonotype sharing.

CDR3 length: 14 amino acids. Germline CDR1 is SGHAT and CDR2 is FQNNGV. The specimen sequenced was PBMCs. This clonotype originated in a woman aged 40 to 49 in good health. Some clones in this sample may be carry-over from other donors' samples. The chain joins TRBV11-2 to TRBJ2-2, with TRBD1 matching 8 bases. In DNA, the CDR3 is TGTGCCAGCAGCTTGACTCAGGGGGCCGGGGAGCTGTTCTTT. This codes for CASSLTQGAGELFF. Combining the CDR3 with reference TRBV11-2 and TRBJ2-2 gives the whole variable domain EAGVAQSPRYKIIEKRQSVAFWCNPISGHATLYWYQQILGQGPKLLIQFQNNGVVDDSQLPKDRFSAERLKGVDSTLKIQPAKLEDSAVYLCASSLTQGAGELFFGEGSRLTVL.